The clone carrying this T cell receptor (beta chain) appeared a few times. The antigen remains unidentified. The authors sorted naive CD8 T cells as CD8+CD4-CCR7+CD45RA+. The data stem from a study of molecular identifiers for immune sequencing clone quantification. General study points: In cases of identical TCR molecules sharing a barcode, highly expanded clone sizes could be underestimated. Jurkat TCR RNA spiked in from one cell reportedly remained identifiable amid around 1 million naive cells.

Generation of bulk TCR libraries relied on previously described methods and listed TCR primers. TCRdb passed the PCR reads through MiXCR, listing each CDR3 protein once. The data contain approximately 590,000 distinct CDR3 sequences, 25% of them seen just once; the ten biggest clones take up around 0.78%. The CDR3 length is 16 residues. CDR1 and CDR2 (germline): SEHNR, FQNEAQ (reference sequence). Losses at the gene ends were 1 base for V and 5 bases for J; bases not matched to a gene: 9. The clonotype comes from a human donor in good health. Some libraries in this study had Jurkat cell RNA spiked in. The sequenced sample was naive CD8+ T cells from blood, with Jurkat cell RNA spiked in. Noted subset: FACS-sorted CD8+CD4-CCR7+CD45RA+ naive T cells. The genes are TRBV7-9 and TRBJ2-5; 8 nucleotides line up with TRBD2. The CDR3 DNA is TGTGCCAGCAGCTTAGTGGTAGCGGGAACTCGCGAGACCCAGTACTTC. It specifies CASSLVVAGTRETQYF.